The 25 T cell receptor beta chains below were found in one sample sequenced in a study of long-term antiretroviral therapy in people with HIV. They ran version v3.0 of the immunoSEQ assay at survey level. The protocol was immunoSEQ multiplex PCR, while the TCRdb copy is restricted to in-frame clones and leaves out a portion. The sample holds about 15,000 clones, about 90% seen once. Source: unsorted PBMCs, taken approximately 2.3 years before starting antiretroviral therapy. The receptors were gathered from a woman aged 30 to 39 with HIV.

The chain uses TRBV27 and TRBJ1-1, with 9 bases aligning to TRBD1. The CDR3 totals 17 residues. Looked up from germline, CDR1 is MNHEY and CDR2 is SMNVEV (reference sequence). With 5 bases clipped from V and 3 bases from J, the junction kept 13 bases outside the gene matches. CDR3 residues: CASSGNRGRFPDTEAFF. CDR3 nucleotides: TGTGCCAGCAGTGGTAACAGGGGGCGCTTTCCGGACACTGAAGCTTTCTTT.

The chain combines TRBV7-2 with TRBJ2-3; 9 bases align to TRBD2. Germline CDR1 and CDR2: SGHTA and FQGNSA. This CDR3 has 16 amino acids. V dropped 3 bases and J dropped 1; count of bases not matched to a gene: 5. CDR3 sequence (DNA): TGTGCCAGCAGCTTTGTAGCGGGGGCCCGCACAGATACGCAGTATTTT. Protein sequence: CASSFVAGARTDTQYF.

This rearrangement joins TRBV5-4 to TRBJ1-2, with a possible D match to TRBD1 (6 bases). V gave up 3 bases and J gave up 3 bases, with 15 bases separating them. This CDR3 is built from 15 residues. Germline CDR1 is SGHNT and CDR2 is YYREEE (reference sequence). The CDR3 DNA reads as TGTGCCAGCAGCTCCCCCCTCGCAGGGGACTATGGCTACACCTTC. This encodes CASSSPLAGDYGYTF.

This clone appeared a few times. The J gene is TRBJ1-2, the V gene TRBV27; the D gene is possibly TRBD1 (5 bases). CDR1 MNHEY and CDR2 SMNVEV come from the germline V gene (reference sequence). CDR3 size: 14 residues. The V end lost 2 bases, the J end lost 0 bases, and 7 bases lay between the germline ends. Here the CDR3 DNA reads TGTGCCAGCAGTTTACAGGGAGCTAACTATGGCTACACCTTC. Translation gives CASSLQGANYGYTF.

V and J are TRBV28 and TRBJ1-2; no reliable D call. This CDR3 has 11 residues. Between the trimmed V and J ends, which lost 6 bases and 5 bases, there was a span of 7 bases. CDR1 MDHEN and CDR2 SYDVKM come from the germline V gene. The CDR3 nucleotides read TGTGCCAGCAGCCCCCAATATGGCTACACCTTC. Translation: CASSPQYGYTF.

This chain connects TRBV4-2 to TRBJ1-5; D is ambiguous. The length of the CDR3 is 16 residues. V shed 4 bases and J shed 4 bases, with 17 bases lying between them. The germline V gene has CDR1 LGHNA and CDR2 YNFKEQ. The CDR3 DNA follows: TGTGCCAGCAGCCCCGGGGAGACACAACTGAATCAGCCCCAGCATTTT. As protein: CASSPGETQLNQPQHF.

The V and J genes are TRBV4-3 and TRBJ1-6; D might be TRBD1 (5 bases). Trimming took 0 bases from V and 7 from J, leaving 13 bases between them. Germline V lookup: CDR1 LGHNA, CDR2 YSLEER. This CDR3 comprises 16 residues. The CDR3 region is CASSQEPGLNNSPLHF. Written as DNA, the CDR3 is TGCGCCAGCAGCCAAGAACCGGGACTGAACAATTCACCCCTCCACTTT.

The CDR3 DNA is TGTGCCAGCAGCTTAATGGCGGGGGGCACAGATACGCAGTATTTT. Residues: CASSLMAGGTDTQYF. The chain combines TRBV11-2 with TRBJ2-3; 7 bases line up with TRBD2. The CDR3 spans 15 residues. The V and J ends lost 2 bases and 1 base, in that order; junction bases with no gene match: 3. Germline V gene sequence: CDR1 SGHAT, CDR2 FQNNGV.

The chain recombines TRBV5-1 with TRBJ1-1, with D hard to call. CDR3 size: 14 residues. The V and J ends lost 0 bases and 1 base respectively, with 7 bases between them. From germline, CDR1 is SGHRS and CDR2 YFSETQ. CDR3 protein: CASSLEARNTEAFF. The CDR3 DNA follows: TGCGCCAGCAGCTTGGAGGCGAGGAACACTGAAGCTTTCTTT. The full variable domain, completed using reference TRBV5-1 and TRBJ1-1, is KAGVTQTPRYLIKTRGQQVTLSCSPISGHRSVSWYQQTPGQGLQFLFEYFSETQRNKGNFPGRFSGRQFSNSRSEMNVSTLELGDSALYLCASSLEARNTEAFFGQGTRLTVV.

The genes are TRBV27 and TRBJ2-3, with 7 bases that match TRBD1. CDR3 length equals 15 residues. V dropped 0 bases and J dropped 4; count of bases not matched to a gene: 4. Germline CDR1 reads MNHEY; CDR2 reads SMNVEV (reference sequence). The CDR3 DNA is TGTGCCAGCAGTTTATCGTACAGGGGCGCAGATACGCAGTATTTT. It encodes CASSLSYRGADTQYF.

This clone was seen a few times. The chain combines TRBV6-6 with TRBJ1-6; 7 bases align to TRBD1. Germline CDR1 reads MNHNY; CDR2 reads SVGAGI (reference sequence). After removal of 0 bases from V and 5 bases from J, the junction contained 4 bases not matched to a gene. This CDR3 has 16 amino acids. CDR3 in amino acids: CASSYSIDRDNSPLHF. The CDR3 DNA reads TGTGCCAGCAGTTACTCCATTGACAGGGATAATTCACCCCTCCACTTT.

The V call is TRBV7-8, the J call TRBJ1-1; D unclear. Germline V CDR1 and CDR2: SGHVS, FQNEAQ. V was pared by 5 bases and J by 6 bases, with 19 bases between. The length of the CDR3 is 15 residues. The CDR3: CASSAMILSFPEAFF. The CDR3 DNA reads TGTGCCAGCAGCGCGATGATACTAAGTTTCCCTGAAGCTTTCTTT.

This chain joins TRBV7-2 and TRBJ1-5; D is uncertain. The CDR3 has 17 residues. The V gene's germline CDR1 is SGHTA and CDR2 FQGNSA. Trimming took 2 bases from V and 0 from J, leaving 14 bases between them. CDR3 coding DNA: TGTGCCAGCAGCTTATATCACAGTACCTATAGCAATCAGCCCCAGCATTTT. Amino acid sequence: CASSLYHSTYSNQPQHF. Filled out from reference TRBV7-2 and TRBJ1-5, the complete variable domain reads GAGVSQSPSNKVTEKGKDVELRCDPISGHTALYWYRQSLGQGLEFLIYFQGNSAPDKSGLPSDRFSAERTGGSVSTLTIQRTQQEDSAVYLCASSLYHSTYSNQPQHFGDGTRLSIL.

This chain connects TRBV7-2 to TRBJ1-4, with a possible D match to TRBD1 (5 bases). Trimming removed 5 bases at V and 0 bases at J, with 10 bases between. CDR1 is SGHTA and CDR2 is FQGNSA in the germline V gene. The CDR3 is 15 amino acids. CDR3 nucleotides: TGTGCCAGCAGCGGAACAGGAGCAACTAATGAAAAACTGTTTTTT. Its protein product is CASSGTGATNEKLFF. Drawing the rest from reference TRBV7-2 and TRBJ1-4, the complete variable domain is GAGVSQSPSNKVTEKGKDVELRCDPISGHTALYWYRQSLGQGLEFLIYFQGNSAPDKSGLPSDRFSAERTGGSVSTLTIQRTQQEDSAVYLCASSGTGATNEKLFFGSGTQLSVL.

The chain carries TRBV11-2 and TRBJ2-7, with D hard to call. Trimming took 0 bases from V and 3 from J, leaving 12 bases between them. Germline-derived CDR1 and CDR2 are SGHAT and FQNNGV. This CDR3 is 15 amino acids long. CDR3 loop: CASSLDLGSLYEQYF. CDR3 DNA: TGTGCCAGCAGCTTAGATCTTGGGTCCCTCTACGAGCAGTACTTC.

The rearrangement uses TRBV28 and TRBJ1-5; D is unclear. CDR1 is MDHEN, CDR2 SYDVKM, per germline. The CDR3 consists of 15 residues. Trimming took off 0 bases at V and 6 bases at J, with 12 bases between the two ends. CDR3 protein: CASSLWERVLQPQHF. The CDR3 DNA reads as TGTGCCAGCAGTTTATGGGAGCGGGTACTTCAGCCCCAGCATTTT.

The chain is built from TRBV11-3 and TRBJ2-3, with D possibly being TRBD2 (7 bases). CDR3 length equals 13 residues. Trimming stripped 4 bases from V and 8 bases from J, with 13 bases between. CDR1 and CDR2 from the germline V gene are SGHNT and YENEEA. CDR3 sequence: CASSWTGGGTQYF. The CDR3 DNA sequence: TGTGCCAGCAGCTGGACGGGGGGCGGTACGCAGTATTTT.

This rearrangement joins TRBV25-1 to TRBJ1-4; D not certain. The CDR3 extends over 15 amino acids. From germline, CDR1 is MGHDK and CDR2 SYGVNS. Trimming removed 3 bases from V and 7 bases from J, with 15 bases in between. CDR3 in DNA: TGTGCCAGCAGTGAGTTCGGGGTTGGTGTTGAAAAACTGTTTTTT. It encodes CASSEFGVGVEKLFF.

In this sample, this clone turned up a few times. The chain combines TRBV7-8 with TRBJ1-1, with D uncertain. Germline CDR1 SGHVS, CDR2 FQNEAQ. The length of the CDR3 is 14 residues. Between the trimmed V and J ends, which lost 1 base and 2 bases, there was a span of 8 bases. DNA of the CDR3: TGTGCCAGCAGCTTAGTTTTTGGCAACACTGAAGCTTTCTTT. Its protein product is CASSLVFGNTEAFF.

Comments on this clone: An end of the junction does not agree with germline; a read error may underlie this. V gene TRBV9 combines with J gene TRBJ2-5; TRBD2 might be the D (5 bases). The CDR3 extends over 14 amino acids. Germline CDR1 SGDLS, CDR2 YYNGEE. Here the CDR3 reads CASSVAHVADLLNF. CDR3 sequence (DNA): TGTGCCAGCAGCGTAGCCCATGTGGCGGACTTGCTTAACTTC.

The chain uses TRBV7-2 and TRBJ1-1; D is ambiguous. V was clipped by 3 bases and J by 6 bases, with 8 bases between them. From germline, CDR1 is SGHTA and CDR2 FQGNSA. The CDR3 contains 12 residues. Here the CDR3 reads CASSLVYAEAFF. The CDR3 nucleotides read TGTGCCAGCAGCTTGGTGTACGCTGAAGCTTTCTTT.

This clone was detected only a few times. The rearrangement uses TRBV23-1 and TRBJ1-1; no clear D gene. TRBV23-1 is recorded as an ORF, its role being uncertain. V was trimmed by 2 bases and J by 10 bases, leaving 5 bases between them. CDR3 length equals 10 residues. The CDR3 protein is CASSQDRAFF. The CDR3 DNA follows: TGCGCCAGCAGTCAAGATAGAGCTTTCTTT.

This chain uses TRBV7-9 with TRBJ2-4; TRBD1 aligns across 7 bases. Looked up from germline, CDR1 is SEHNR and CDR2 is FQNEAQ (reference sequence). This CDR3 spans 17 amino acids. V trimming: 0 bases; J trimming: 7 bases; junction bases outside the gene matches: 12. The CDR3 nucleotides read TGTGCCAGCAGCTTAGCGTATCAACAGGGGTTCTTGAACATTCAGTACTTC. As protein: CASSLAYQQGFLNIQYF.

This clone came up once. This chain links TRBV4-3 with TRBJ1-6; the D is unclear. Trimming took 0 bases from V and 5 from J, leaving 14 bases between them. The CDR3 totals 17 residues. Looked up from germline, CDR1 is LGHNA and CDR2 is YSLEER. The CDR3 bases are TGCGCCAGCAGCCAAGATAAAACCAGCAGAGATAATTCACCCCTCCACTTT. This encodes CASSQDKTSRDNSPLHF.

The chain employs TRBV7-9 and TRBJ1-1; the match to TRBD1 covers 10 bases. With V trimmed by 5 bases and J by 7 bases, 19 bases remained unmatched. Germline CDR1 and CDR2: SEHNR and FQNEAQ (reference sequence). This CDR3 is 18 amino acids long. CDR3 DNA: TGTGCCAGCAGCCTCGATTCCGGGACAGGGGAATTCTTTGGTGAAGCTTTCTTT. This gives the protein CASSLDSGTGEFFGEAFF.